This T cell receptor beta chain originates from a study of early T cells in non-severe SARS-CoV-2 infection. CDR3 length equals 16 residues. The germline CDR1 and CDR2 sequences are SGHRS and YFSETQ. Trimming took 4 bases from V and 6 from J; bases not matched to a gene: 13. In this sample, this clonotype turned up a few times. MiXCR, run by TCRdb on the 5' RACE reads, gives a single entry per CDR3 protein. The table records fewer than 110,000 distinct CDR3 sequences, 11% of them present only once. The chain recombines TRBV5-1 with TRBJ2-3, with 8 nucleotides matching TRBD2. The sample taken for sequencing was whole blood. The TCR was taken from an adult who was a healthcare worker with PCR-confirmed SARS-CoV-2 infection or an uninfected control (not recorded which). For the CDR3, the DNA is TGCGCCAGCAGCCCGAGGGGTAGCGGGATGTCGGATACGCAGTATTTT. It translates to CASSPRGSGMSDTQYF.